Described below is a single T cell receptor (beta chain) sequence and its context. Unmatched junction bases numbered 11, after V lost 5 bases and J lost 5 bases. Germline V lookup: CDR1 PRHDT, CDR2 FYEKMQ (reference sequence). This CDR3 region has 16 residues. This sample stems from a study of blood T cell repertoires in COVID-19. TCRdb keeps only in-frame clones here, not all; method: immunoSEQ multiplex PCR. The sample lists under 200,000 clones, about 85% occurring once. The clonotype originates from a man between 60 and 75 years old with active or convalescent COVID-19. Specimen: peripheral blood. This chain uses TRBV13 with TRBJ2-2; TRBD1 matches 7 bases. The CDR3 DNA reads TGTGCCAGCAGCCCACCTAGACAGGGAAAAACCGGGGAGCTGTTTTTT. Translated: CASSPPRQGKTGELFF.